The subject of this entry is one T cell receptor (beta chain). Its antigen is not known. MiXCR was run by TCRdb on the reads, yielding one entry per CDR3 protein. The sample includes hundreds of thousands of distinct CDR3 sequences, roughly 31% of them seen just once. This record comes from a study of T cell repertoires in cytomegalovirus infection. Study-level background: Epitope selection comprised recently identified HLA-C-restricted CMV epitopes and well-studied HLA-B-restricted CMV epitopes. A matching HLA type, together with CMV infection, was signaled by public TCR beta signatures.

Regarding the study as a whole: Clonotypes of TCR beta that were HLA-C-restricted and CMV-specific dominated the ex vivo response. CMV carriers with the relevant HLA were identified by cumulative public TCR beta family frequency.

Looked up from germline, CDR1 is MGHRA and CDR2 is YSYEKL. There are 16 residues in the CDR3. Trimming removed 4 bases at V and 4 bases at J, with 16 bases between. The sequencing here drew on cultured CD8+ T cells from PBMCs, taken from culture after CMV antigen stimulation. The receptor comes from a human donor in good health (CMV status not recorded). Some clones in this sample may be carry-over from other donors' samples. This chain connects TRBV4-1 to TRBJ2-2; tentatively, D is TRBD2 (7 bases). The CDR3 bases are TGCGCCAGCAGCCCGGGTGGGGGGGGCTCCACCGGGGAGCTGTTTTTT. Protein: CASSPGGGGSTGELFF.